Sequencing of this T cell receptor (beta chain) was carried out in a study of blood T cell repertoires in COVID-19. Germline assignment: CDR1 SGHNT and CDR2 YENEEA. This CDR3 is 13 amino acids long. J lost 8 bases, V lost 5 bases, and 6 bases had no gene match. The method was immunoSEQ multiplex PCR; TCRdb's version includes in-frame clones alone and lacks a portion of them. The table lists over 150,000 clones, 83% of them singletons. This chain joins TRBV11-3 and TRBJ2-1; 7 nucleotides align to TRBD2. This sequence originates from a woman aged 80 or over with acute or convalescent COVID-19. The sample was peripheral blood. The CDR3 here is CASSQLAIDEQFF. The CDR3 DNA follows: TGTGCCAGCAGCCAACTAGCGATAGATGAGCAGTTCTTC.